The subject of this entry is one T cell receptor beta chain. Its target is not known. These data are taken from a study of STAT5B mutations in CD4+ large granular lymphocyte leukemia. Study overall: The CDR3 'QG' motif was associated with a particular HLA allele among healthy donors. Study-wide findings and caveats: 8/27 top patient clones versus 2/35 control clones were TRBV06-family.

Per the original methods: Lowest detectable productive clonotype frequency was 2.59 x 10-5. Profiling relied on immunoSEQ multiplex PCR, and the TCRdb table lists in-frame clones only, not all of them. From that table come the V and J calls and clone size; the DNA was used to work out D and trimming. This sample has over 25,000 clones, with around 80% found just once. CDR1 and CDR2 (germline): LNHNV, YYDKDF (reference sequence). Trimming stripped 0 bases from V and 1 base from J, with 12 bases between. The length of the CDR3 is 16 residues. The material sequenced was CD4+ T cells from blood buffy coats. The TCR was taken from a human donor in good health. The rearrangement uses TRBV15 and TRBJ1-1; D is uncertain. CDR3 sequence reads: CATSRDIMWPNTEAFF. The CDR3 DNA reads TGTGCCACCAGCAGAGATATAATGTGGCCGAACACTGAAGCTTTCTTT.